This T cell receptor (beta chain) appears in the sequencing data of a study of cytomegalovirus exposure and HLA in healthy donors. Study-level background: Earlier, 100 million to 130 million unique TCR beta sequences were recovered from 200 million or so T cells by an analysis. Study-level findings and limits: Sequencing probably produced one cluster of sequence variants that were highly shared. Follow-up analysis found HLA locus-dependent TCR association rates, highest for DRB1 and lowest for HLA-C. Three of the chains that were CMV-associated were confirmed in vitro to be specific for CMV antigens.

The primer mix had 60 Vbeta and 13 Jbeta primers. Repertoires were generated with immunoSEQ multiplex PCR, while TCRdb's copy carries only in-frame clones and drops some. This table holds over 150,000 clones, roughly 76% found once. J lost 4 bases, V lost 1 base, and 8 bases had no gene match. The germline V gene encodes CDR1 SGHDT and CDR2 YYEEEE. This CDR3 has 16 residues. This clone was seen a few times. The antigen is not known. The chain recombines TRBV5-6 with TRBJ2-3; 8 bases align to TRBD1. Sequenced: PBMCs. The origin of this receptor is a human donor in good health. The DNA for the CDR3 is TGTGCCAGCAGCTTGAAAGGACAGGGATTCTCAGATACGCAGTATTTT. It specifies CASSLKGQGFSDTQYF.